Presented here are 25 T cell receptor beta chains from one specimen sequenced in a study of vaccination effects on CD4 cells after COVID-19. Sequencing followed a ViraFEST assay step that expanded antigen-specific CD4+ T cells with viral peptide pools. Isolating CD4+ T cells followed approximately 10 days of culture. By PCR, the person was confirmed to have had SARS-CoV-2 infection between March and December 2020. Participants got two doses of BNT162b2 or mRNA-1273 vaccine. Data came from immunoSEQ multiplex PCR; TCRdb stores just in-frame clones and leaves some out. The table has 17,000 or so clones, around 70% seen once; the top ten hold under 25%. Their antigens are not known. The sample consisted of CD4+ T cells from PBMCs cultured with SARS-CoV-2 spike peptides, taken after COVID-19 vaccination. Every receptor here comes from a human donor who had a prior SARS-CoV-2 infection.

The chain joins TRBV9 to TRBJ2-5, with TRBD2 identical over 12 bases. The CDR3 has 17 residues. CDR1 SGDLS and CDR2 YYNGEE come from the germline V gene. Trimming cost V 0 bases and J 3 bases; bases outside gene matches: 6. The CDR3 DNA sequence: TGTGCCAGCAGCGTAGAACCCGGACTAGCGGGGAAAGAGACCCAGTACTTC. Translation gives CASSVEPGLAGKETQYF.

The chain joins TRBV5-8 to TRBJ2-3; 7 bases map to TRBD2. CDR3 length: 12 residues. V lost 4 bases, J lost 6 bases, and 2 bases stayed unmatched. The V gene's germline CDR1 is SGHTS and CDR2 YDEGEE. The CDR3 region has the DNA TGTGCCAGCAGCCTTAGCGGGGATACGCAGTATTTT. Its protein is CASSLSGDTQYF.

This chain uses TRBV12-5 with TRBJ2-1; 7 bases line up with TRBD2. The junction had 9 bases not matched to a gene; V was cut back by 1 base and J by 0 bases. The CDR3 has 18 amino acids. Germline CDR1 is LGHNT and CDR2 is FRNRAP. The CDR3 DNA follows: TGTGCTAGTGGTTTGGAAGCTCTCGGGGGGAGCTCCTACAATGAGCAGTTCTTC. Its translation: CASGLEALGGSSYNEQFF.

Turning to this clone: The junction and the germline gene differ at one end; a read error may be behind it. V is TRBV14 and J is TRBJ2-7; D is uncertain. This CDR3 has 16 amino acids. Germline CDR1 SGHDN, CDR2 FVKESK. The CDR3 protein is CASRQGPPVHSYEQYF. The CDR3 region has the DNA TGTGCCAGCAGACAAGGGCCGCCAGTTCACTCCTACGAGCAGTACTTC.

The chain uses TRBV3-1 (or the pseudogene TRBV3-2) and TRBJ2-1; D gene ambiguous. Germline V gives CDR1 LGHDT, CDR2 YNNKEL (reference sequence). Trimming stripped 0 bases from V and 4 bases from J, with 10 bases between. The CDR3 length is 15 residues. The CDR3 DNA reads TGTGCCAGCAGCCAAGAAAGCGCCTCTTACAATGAGCAGTTCTTC. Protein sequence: CASSQESASYNEQFF.

The CDR3 region is CASSLEVGGLNYGYTF. In nucleotides, the CDR3 is TGTGCCAGCAGCTTAGAAGTCGGTGGCCTTAACTATGGCTACACCTTC. The chain is built from TRBV7-2 and TRBJ1-2; D gene uncertain. The V end lost 1 base, the J end lost 1 base, and 13 bases lay between the germline ends. CDR3 length: 16 amino acids. Germline lookup yields CDR1 SGHTA and CDR2 FQGNSA.

In DNA, the CDR3 is TGCAGCGTTGAGCGGTCTAACACAGATACGCAGTATTTT. It yields the protein CSVERSNTDTQYF. This chain connects TRBV29-1 to TRBJ2-3; no definite D call. V was trimmed by 3 bases and J by 2 bases, leaving 9 bases between them. CDR1 is SQVTM, CDR2 ANQGSEA, per germline. CDR3 length: 13 amino acids.

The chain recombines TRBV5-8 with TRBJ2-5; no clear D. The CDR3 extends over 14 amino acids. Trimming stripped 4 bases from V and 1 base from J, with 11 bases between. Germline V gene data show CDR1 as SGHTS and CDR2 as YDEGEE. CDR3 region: CASSPDDGQETQYF. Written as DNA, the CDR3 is TGTGCCAGCAGCCCCGACGACGGCCAAGAGACCCAGTACTTC. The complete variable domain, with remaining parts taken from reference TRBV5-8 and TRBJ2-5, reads EAGVTQSPTHLIKTRGQQATLRCSPISGHTSVYWYQQALGLGLQFLLWYDEGEERNRGNFPPRFSGRQFPNYSSELNVNALELEDSALYLCASSPDDGQETQYFGPGTRLLVL.

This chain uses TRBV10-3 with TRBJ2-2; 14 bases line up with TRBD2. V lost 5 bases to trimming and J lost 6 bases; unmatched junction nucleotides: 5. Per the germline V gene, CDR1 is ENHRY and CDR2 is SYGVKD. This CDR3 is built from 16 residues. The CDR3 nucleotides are TGTGCCATCAGTCGACTAGCGGGGGGGACATCCGGGGAGCTGTTTTTT. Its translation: CAISRLAGGTSGELFF.

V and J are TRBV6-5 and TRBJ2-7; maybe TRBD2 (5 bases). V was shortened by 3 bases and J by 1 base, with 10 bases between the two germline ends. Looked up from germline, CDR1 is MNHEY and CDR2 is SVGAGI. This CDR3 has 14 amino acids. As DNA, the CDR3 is TGTGCCAGCAGTTATCGACGGGATTCCTACGAGCAGTACTTC. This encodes CASSYRRDSYEQYF.

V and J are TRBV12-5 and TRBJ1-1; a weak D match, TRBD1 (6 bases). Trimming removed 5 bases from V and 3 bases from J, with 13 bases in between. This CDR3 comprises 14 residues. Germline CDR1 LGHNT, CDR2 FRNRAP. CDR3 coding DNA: TGTGCTAGTGGTAACACAGGGAACCACACTGAAGCTTTCTTT. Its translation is CASGNTGNHTEAFF.

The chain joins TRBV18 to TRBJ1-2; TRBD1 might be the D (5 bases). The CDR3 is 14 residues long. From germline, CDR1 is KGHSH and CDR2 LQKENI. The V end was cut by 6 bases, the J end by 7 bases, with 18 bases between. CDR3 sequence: CASSPGTDLSGYTF. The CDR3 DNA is TGTGCCAGCTCCCCCGGGACCGACTTATCTGGCTACACCTTC.

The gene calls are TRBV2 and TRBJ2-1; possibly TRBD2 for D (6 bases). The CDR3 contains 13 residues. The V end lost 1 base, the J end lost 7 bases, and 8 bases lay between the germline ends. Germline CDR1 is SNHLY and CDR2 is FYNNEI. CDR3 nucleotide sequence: TGTGCCAGCAGTGAAGGGCGGGGTAATGAGCAGTTCTTC. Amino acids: CASSEGRGNEQFF.

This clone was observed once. This chain's CDR3 is CASSPGQGRNTEAFF. The CDR3 bases are TGTGCCAGCAGCCCGGGACAGGGAAGGAACACTGAAGCTTTCTTT. This chain joins TRBV11-3 and TRBJ1-1; TRBD1 agrees at 9 bases. With 5 bases clipped from V and 1 base from J, the junction kept 5 bases outside the gene matches. Per germline, CDR1 SGHNT and CDR2 YENEEA. The CDR3 is 15 residues long.

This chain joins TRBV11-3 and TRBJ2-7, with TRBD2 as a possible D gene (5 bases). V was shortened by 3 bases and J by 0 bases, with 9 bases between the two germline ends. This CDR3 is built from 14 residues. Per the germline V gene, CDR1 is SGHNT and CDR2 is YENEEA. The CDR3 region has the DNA TGTGCCAGCAGCTTGCGGAGGAGCTCCTACGAGCAGTACTTC. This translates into CASSLRRSSYEQYF.

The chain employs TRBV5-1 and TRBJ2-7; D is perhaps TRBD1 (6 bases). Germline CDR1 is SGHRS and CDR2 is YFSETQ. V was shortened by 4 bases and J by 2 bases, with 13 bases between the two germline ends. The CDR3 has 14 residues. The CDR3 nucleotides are TGCGCCAGCAGCACAATGACAGGAGCCTACGAGCAGTACTTC. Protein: CASSTMTGAYEQYF.

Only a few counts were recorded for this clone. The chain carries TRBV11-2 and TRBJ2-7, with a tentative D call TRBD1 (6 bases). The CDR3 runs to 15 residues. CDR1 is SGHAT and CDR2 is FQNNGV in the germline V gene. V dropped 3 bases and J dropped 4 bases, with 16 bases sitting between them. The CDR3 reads CASSLDSQGFYEQYF. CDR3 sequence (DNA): TGTGCCAGCAGCTTGGACAGTCAGGGGTTTTACGAGCAGTACTTC.

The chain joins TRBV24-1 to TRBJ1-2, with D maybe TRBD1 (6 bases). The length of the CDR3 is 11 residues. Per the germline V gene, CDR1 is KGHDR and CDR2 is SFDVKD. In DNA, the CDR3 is TGTGTCGCGGGGGGGGCTGGCGGCTACACCTTC. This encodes CVAGGAGGYTF.

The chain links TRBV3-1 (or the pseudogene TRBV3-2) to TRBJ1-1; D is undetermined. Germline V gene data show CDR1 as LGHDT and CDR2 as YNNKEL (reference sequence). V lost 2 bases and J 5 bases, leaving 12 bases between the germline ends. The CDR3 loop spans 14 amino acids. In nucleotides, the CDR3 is TGTGCCAGCAGCCAACGATATACAGAGACTGAAGCTTTCTTT. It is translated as CASSQRYTETEAFF.

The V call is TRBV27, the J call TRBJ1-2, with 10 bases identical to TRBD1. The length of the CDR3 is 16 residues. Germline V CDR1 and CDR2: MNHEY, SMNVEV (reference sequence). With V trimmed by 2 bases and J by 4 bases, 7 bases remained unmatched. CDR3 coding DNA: TGTGCCAGCAGTTTAGTTAGTGACAGGGGGCTCTATGGCTACACCTTC. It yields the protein CASSLVSDRGLYGYTF.

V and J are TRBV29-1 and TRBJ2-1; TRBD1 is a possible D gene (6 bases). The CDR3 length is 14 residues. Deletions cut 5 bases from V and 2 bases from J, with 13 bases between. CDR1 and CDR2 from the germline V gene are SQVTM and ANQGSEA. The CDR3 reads CSVKNRDTYNEQFF. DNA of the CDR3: TGCAGCGTTAAAAACCGGGACACCTACAATGAGCAGTTCTTC.

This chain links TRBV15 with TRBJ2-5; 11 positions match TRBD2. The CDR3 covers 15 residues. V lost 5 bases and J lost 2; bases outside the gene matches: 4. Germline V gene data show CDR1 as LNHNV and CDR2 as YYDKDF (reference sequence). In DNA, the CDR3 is TGTGCCACCAGCCGGACTAGCGGGCATCAAGAGACCCAGTACTTC. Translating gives CATSRTSGHQETQYF.

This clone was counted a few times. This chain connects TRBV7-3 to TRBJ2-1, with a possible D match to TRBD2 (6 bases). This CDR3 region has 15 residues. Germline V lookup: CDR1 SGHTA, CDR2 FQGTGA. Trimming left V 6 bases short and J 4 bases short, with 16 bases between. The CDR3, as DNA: TGTGCCAGCAGGAACCCGGGACTCGATTACAATGAGCAGTTCTTC. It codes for CASRNPGLDYNEQFF.

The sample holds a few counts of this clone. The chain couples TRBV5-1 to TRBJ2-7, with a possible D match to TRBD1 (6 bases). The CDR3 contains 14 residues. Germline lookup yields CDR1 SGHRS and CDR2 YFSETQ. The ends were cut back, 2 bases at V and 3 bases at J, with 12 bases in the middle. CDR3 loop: CASSFAGANYEQYF. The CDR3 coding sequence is TGCGCCAGCAGCTTTGCAGGGGCGAACTACGAGCAGTACTTC.

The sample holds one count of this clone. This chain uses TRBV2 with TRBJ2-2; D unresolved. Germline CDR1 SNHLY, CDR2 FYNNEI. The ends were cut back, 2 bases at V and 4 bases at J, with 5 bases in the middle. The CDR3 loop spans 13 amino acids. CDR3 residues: CASSESGTGELFF. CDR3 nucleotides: TGTGCCAGCAGTGAATCTGGCACCGGGGAGCTGTTTTTT.